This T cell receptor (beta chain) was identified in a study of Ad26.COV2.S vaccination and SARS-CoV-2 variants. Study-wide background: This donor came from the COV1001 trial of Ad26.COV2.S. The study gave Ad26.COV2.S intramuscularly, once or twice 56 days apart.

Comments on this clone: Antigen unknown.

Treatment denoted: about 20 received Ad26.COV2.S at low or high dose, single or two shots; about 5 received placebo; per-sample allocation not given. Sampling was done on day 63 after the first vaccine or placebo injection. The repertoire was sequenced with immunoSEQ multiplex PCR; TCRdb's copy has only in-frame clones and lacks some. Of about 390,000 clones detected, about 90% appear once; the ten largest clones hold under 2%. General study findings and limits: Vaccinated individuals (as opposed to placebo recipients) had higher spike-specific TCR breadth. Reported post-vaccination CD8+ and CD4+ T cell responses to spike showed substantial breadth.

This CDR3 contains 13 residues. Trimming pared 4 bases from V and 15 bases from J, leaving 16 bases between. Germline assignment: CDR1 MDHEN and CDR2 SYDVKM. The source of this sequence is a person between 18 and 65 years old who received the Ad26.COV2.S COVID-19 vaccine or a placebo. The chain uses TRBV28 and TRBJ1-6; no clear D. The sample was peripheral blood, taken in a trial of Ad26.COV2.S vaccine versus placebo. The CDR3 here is CASSSLGPFGLHF. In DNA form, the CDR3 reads TGTGCCAGCAGTTCCCTCGGTCCCTTTGGCCTCCACTTT.